The 5 T cell receptor beta chains reported below all come from one sample, sequenced in a study of cytomegalovirus exposure and HLA in healthy donors. Sequencing was performed with immunoSEQ multiplex PCR; in TCRdb, only in-frame clones are kept and a portion is missing. This sample has 85,000 to 120,000 clones, with roughly 95% found just once. The sample comprised PBMCs. The receptors shown here come from a woman aged 18-35 years in good health and CMV-seronegative.

This clone is termed medium-sized. The rearrangement links TRBV7-9 to TRBJ1-1; tentatively, D is TRBD1 (5 bases). Germline V gene data show CDR1 as SEHNR and CDR2 as FQNEAQ (reference sequence). The V end was cut by 6 bases, the J end by 5 bases, with 19 bases between. The CDR3 has 15 amino acids. DNA of the CDR3: TGTGCCAGCAGAGAAGGGTCGGGGGATTGGACTGAAGCTTTCTTT. Amino acids: CASREGSGDWTEAFF.

In this sample, this clone turned up once. The chain recombines TRBV2 with TRBJ2-1, with D unresolved. The germline CDR1 and CDR2 sequences are SNHLY and FYNNEI. V shed 2 bases and J shed 4 bases, with 6 bases lying between them. This CDR3 spans 13 amino acids. CDR3 amino acids: CASSETVYNEQFF. The CDR3 DNA sequence: TGTGCCAGCAGTGAAACGGTTTACAATGAGCAGTTCTTC.

The V and J genes are TRBV7-2 and TRBJ1-1; D might be TRBD1 (6 bases). V dropped 5 bases and J dropped 1 base, with 14 bases sitting between them. CDR1 and CDR2 (germline): SGHTA, FQGNSA. CDR3 size: 15 residues. The CDR3 DNA reads as TGTGCCAGCAGCAGCCAGGGGACGGCGAACACTGAAGCTTTCTTT. Translated: CASSSQGTANTEAFF.

The J gene is TRBJ2-6, the V gene TRBV29-1; a weak D match, TRBD1 (5 bases). V gave up 6 bases and J gave up 1 base, with 13 bases separating them. There are 15 residues in the CDR3. Per germline, CDR1 SQVTM and CDR2 ANQGSEA. CDR3 protein: CSVDDSPSGANVLTF. The CDR3 nucleotides are TGCAGCGTGGATGACAGCCCTTCTGGGGCCAACGTCCTGACTTTC.

Here the CDR3 reads CATPAGWRMEELFF. The DNA for the CDR3 is TGTGCCACGCCTGCGGGGTGGCGAATGGAGGAGCTGTTTTTT. V is TRBV7-9 and J is TRBJ2-2, with D possibly being TRBD2 (6 bases). Deletions cut 10 bases from V and 10 bases from J, with 22 bases between. Per germline, CDR1 SEHNR and CDR2 FQNEAQ (reference sequence). The CDR3 spans 14 residues.